In this sample, the clone carrying this TCR beta chain turned up many times. What it binds is not known. This entry comes from a study of early T cells in non-severe SARS-CoV-2 infection. About the research overall: Sequencing of bulk RNA from unsorted whole blood was done, without chain pairing.

Study results and caveats: The matching step, a VDJdb search, favored anti-spike CD8 responses and missed private and CD4 specificities.

Unique molecular identifiers tagged individual cDNA molecules. TCRdb fed the 5' RACE reads into MiXCR, producing one record per CDR3 protein. This table has approximately 58,000 distinct CDR3 sequences, under 7.5% appearing once. The sequencing sample was made of whole blood. The clonotype was recovered from an adult who was a healthcare worker with PCR-confirmed SARS-CoV-2 infection or an uninfected control (not recorded which).

This CDR3 reads CASSYTRQGGRNTIYF. Here the CDR3 DNA reads TGTGCCAGCAGTTACACCCGACAGGGAGGAAGGAACACCATATATTTT. The chain carries TRBV6-5 and TRBJ1-3, with 7 bases fitting TRBD1. The CDR3 consists of 16 residues. CDR1 is MNHEY and CDR2 is SVGAGI in the germline V gene. J lost 7 bases, V lost 2 bases, and 11 bases had no gene match.